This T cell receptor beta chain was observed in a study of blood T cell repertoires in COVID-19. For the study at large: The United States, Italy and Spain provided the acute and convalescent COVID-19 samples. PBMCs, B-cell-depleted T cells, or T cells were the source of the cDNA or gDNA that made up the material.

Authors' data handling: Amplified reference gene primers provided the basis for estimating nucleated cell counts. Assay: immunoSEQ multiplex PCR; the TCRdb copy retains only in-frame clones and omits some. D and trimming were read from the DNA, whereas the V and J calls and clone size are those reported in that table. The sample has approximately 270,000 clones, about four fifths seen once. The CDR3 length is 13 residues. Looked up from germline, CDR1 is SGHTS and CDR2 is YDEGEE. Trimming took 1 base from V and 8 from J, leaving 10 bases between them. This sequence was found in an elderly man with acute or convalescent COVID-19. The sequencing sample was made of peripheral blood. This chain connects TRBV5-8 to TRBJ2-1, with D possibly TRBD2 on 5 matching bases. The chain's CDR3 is CASSLSLDDEQFF. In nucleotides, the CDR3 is TGTGCCAGCAGCTTGTCACTAGATGATGAGCAGTTCTTC.